The clone carrying this T cell receptor beta chain was seen a few times. The entry originates in a study of blood T cell repertoires in COVID-19. Study-level information: Donors in the United States, Italy and Spain gave samples during acute or convalescent COVID-19.

Generated by immunoSEQ multiplex PCR, the TCRdb table keeps only in-frame clones and is missing some. The sample yields approximately 530,000 clones, roughly nine tenths seen once. The germline V gene encodes CDR1 SGDLS and CDR2 YYNGEE. Trimming pared 6 bases from V and 4 bases from J, leaving 13 bases between. The CDR3 runs to 13 residues. This TCR was sampled from a woman aged 45 to 65 with COVID-19, enrolled during active disease. The specimen was peripheral blood. The chain couples TRBV9 to TRBJ1-1, with D unresolved. The CDR3 nucleotides read TGTGCCAGCACCCCATCTGGGAGCACTGAAGCTTTCTTT. It encodes CASTPSGSTEAFF.